Each of the 30 T cell receptor beta chains below was sequenced from the same sample in a study of CD8+CD57+ T cells in acquired aplastic anemia. Sequencing involved patients with CD8+CD57+ cell expansion previously shown by flow cytometry. Genomic DNA constituted the template upon which TCR beta VDJ and CDR3 profiling was performed. TCRdb ran MiXCR on the reads and lists one entry per CDR3 protein. This table has 150,000 or so distinct CDR3 sequences, about 48% appearing once. The sample taken for sequencing was sorted CD4+, CD8+, or CD8+CD57+ T cells (not recorded which) from PBMCs. The receptors come from a human donor with aplastic anemia.

The genes are TRBV19 and TRBJ2-7; no clear D. Germline values: CDR1 LNHDA, CDR2 SQIVND (reference sequence). Trimming took off 3 bases at V and 5 bases at J, with 8 bases between the two ends. CDR3 length: 12 amino acids. The CDR3 region is CASSIEGNEQYF. Written as DNA, the CDR3 is TGTGCCAGTAGTATTGAAGGGAACGAGCAGTACTTC.

The chain recombines TRBV20-1 with TRBJ2-7; D not resolved. The CDR3 contains 13 residues. Trimming left V 3 bases short and J 3 bases short, with 12 bases between. Germline CDR1 and CDR2: DFQATT and SNEGSKA (reference sequence). The CDR3 protein is CSARPLRGYEQYF. The CDR3 nucleotides read TGCAGTGCTAGGCCCCTTAGAGGCTACGAGCAGTACTTC.

This clonotype was observed at least ten times. This sequence joins TRBV6-2 or TRBV6-3 and TRBJ2-3; 8 positions agree with TRBD2. CDR3 size: 18 residues. V was clipped by 2 bases and J by 0 bases; unmatched bases: 10. CDR1 MNHEY and CDR2 SVGEGT come from the germline V gene. CDR3 region: CASSYGITGRVSTDTQYF. The CDR3 DNA reads TGTGCCAGCAGTTACGGAATAACCGGGAGGGTGAGCACAGATACGCAGTATTTT.

The V call is TRBV11-1, the J call TRBJ2-1, with TRBD1 matching 7 bases. V gave up 5 bases and J gave up 8 bases; unmatched junction bases: 9. CDR1 is SGHAT, CDR2 FQDESV, per germline (reference sequence). The CDR3 has 14 residues. The CDR3 region is CASSTRGLSDEQFF. The CDR3 nucleotides read TGTGCCAGCAGCACAAGGGGGCTCAGCGATGAGCAGTTCTTC.

This clonotype was counted between two and nine times. This chain joins TRBV10-2 and TRBJ1-2, with D perhaps TRBD1 (5 bases). Germline V lookup: CDR1 WSHSY, CDR2 SAAADI. The germline V and J ends were trimmed by 10 bases and 4 bases, with 16 bases remaining between them. This CDR3 comprises 13 residues. The CDR3 sequence: CATRPGVGYGYTF. The DNA of the CDR3 is TGCGCCACAAGACCGGGGGTGGGCTATGGCTACACCTTC.

Worth noting for this clonotype: With a much larger clone just one base away, this may be a read error. The V gene is TRBV9, the J gene TRBJ2-3; TRBD1 aligns across 12 bases. The CDR3 loop spans 18 amino acids. Germline lookup yields CDR1 SGDLS and CDR2 YYNGEE. The CDR3 protein is CASSVPRHGTGGADTRYF. In DNA, the CDR3 is TGTGCCAGCAGCGTACCCCGCCACGGGACAGGGGGCGCAGATACGCGGTATTTT.

The CDR3 DNA follows: TGTGCCAGCAGCCAAGATTCAGGGAGGGCCTACAATGAGCAGTTCTTC. It is translated as CASSQDSGRAYNEQFF. The chain joins TRBV3-1 to TRBJ2-1; 7 bases match TRBD2. This CDR3 region has 16 residues. The V gene end was trimmed by 0 bases and the J gene end by 2 bases; junction bases not matched to a gene: 4. Germline V gives CDR1 LGHDT, CDR2 YNNKEL (reference sequence).

This clonotype occurred many times. The chain uses TRBV4-2 and TRBJ1-6; 7 bases align to TRBD1. CDR3 length: 17 amino acids. The germline gives CDR1 LGHNA, CDR2 YNFKEQ. V trimming: 3 bases; J trimming: 5 bases; junction bases outside the gene matches: 10. The CDR3 DNA reads TGTGCCAGCAGCCACGAACAGGGGTCGGAGGATAATTCACCCCTCCACTTT. Residues: CASSHEQGSEDNSPLHF.

This clonotype has at least ten counts. This chain uses TRBV4-1 with TRBJ1-5, with a weak D call TRBD1 (6 bases). CDR3 length: 14 residues. The V gene lost 1 base and the J gene lost 5 bases, with 9 bases spanning the gap. The germline CDR1 and CDR2 sequences are MGHRA and YSYEKL. The CDR3 reads CASSQVQGHQPQHF. CDR3 nucleotides: TGCGCCAGCAGCCAAGTACAGGGCCATCAGCCCCAGCATTTT.

This clonotype was detected ten times or more. This chain joins TRBV7-8 and TRBJ2-6; a weak D match, TRBD1 (5 bases). V was cut by 8 bases and J by 15 bases, with 17 bases left in between. The CDR3 spans 12 residues. Per the germline V gene, CDR1 is SGHVS and CDR2 is FQNEAQ. CDR3 protein: CASLTYDSSLTF. The CDR3 nucleotides read TGTGCCAGCCTGACGTATGACAGCTCCCTGACTTTC.

The gene calls are TRBV2 and TRBJ2-1; D is possibly TRBD2 (7 bases). The CDR3 has 12 residues. Germline V CDR1 and CDR2: SNHLY, FYNNEI. V shed 6 bases and J shed 9 bases, with 12 bases lying between them. The CDR3: CASRNAGAEQFF. CDR3 DNA: TGTGCCAGCAGAAACGCGGGGGCTGAGCAGTTCTTC.

The chain has TRBV25-1 and TRBJ2-7; 8 bases are a match to TRBD1. V lost 6 bases to trimming and J lost 5 bases; unmatched junction nucleotides: 6. The CDR3 extends over 13 amino acids. The V gene's germline CDR1 is MGHDK and CDR2 SYGVNS. The CDR3: CASSLQGEDEQYF. The DNA for the CDR3 is TGTGCCAGCAGCTTACAGGGGGAGGACGAGCAGTACTTC.

The CDR3, as DNA: TGTGCCAGCAGCCAAGAAAGGGGGTGTGGCTACACCTTC. Translation: CASSQERGCGYTF. The gene calls are TRBV14 and TRBJ1-2, with D possibly matching TRBD1 (6 bases). The CDR3 loop spans 13 amino acids. The ends were cut back, 0 bases at V and 7 bases at J, with 9 bases in the middle. Germline loops: CDR1 SGHDN, CDR2 FVKESK.

The rearrangement joins TRBV12-3 or TRBV12-4 to TRBJ2-7; TRBD2 matches at 7 bases. Losses at the gene ends were 6 bases for V and 1 base for J; bases not matched to a gene: 12. The CDR3 is 16 residues long. The CDR3, as DNA: TGTGCCAGCAGCCCCCGGGAGGCCCTCTCGTCCTACGAGCAGTACTTC. It translates to CASSPREALSSYEQYF.

This clonotype was counted at least ten times. This rearrangement joins TRBV7-2 to TRBJ2-7, with 8 bases that match TRBD1. The CDR3 consists of 14 residues. With 3 bases clipped from V and 3 bases from J, the junction kept 4 bases outside the gene matches. Germline V gene lookup returns CDR1 SGHTA and CDR2 FQGNSA. CDR3 DNA: TGTGCCAGCAGCTTCGGGACAGGACGCTACGAGCAGTACTTC. Translation: CASSFGTGRYEQYF. Looking up the rest from reference TRBV7-2 and TRBJ2-7 gives the full variable domain: GAGVSQSPSNKVTEKGKDVELRCDPISGHTALYWYRQSLGQGLEFLIYFQGNSAPDKSGLPSDRFSAERTGGSVSTLTIQRTQQEDSAVYLCASSFGTGRYEQYFGPGTRLTVT.

This sequence joins TRBV19 and TRBJ1-1; the match to TRBD1 covers 7 bases. CDR3 size: 15 residues. Germline V gene data show CDR1 as LNHDA and CDR2 as SQIVND (reference sequence). With V trimmed by 2 bases and J by 4 bases, 7 bases remained unmatched. The CDR3 nucleotides are TGTGCCAGTAGTATACCTACAGGGGTGGCCACTGAAGCTTTCTTT. Residues: CASSIPTGVATEAFF. The whole variable domain, filled in from reference TRBV19 and TRBJ1-1, reads DGGITQSPKYLFRKEGQNVTLSCEQNLNHDAMYWYRQDPGQGLRLIYYSQIVNDFQKGDIAEGYSVSREKKESFPLTVTSAQKNPTAFYLCASSIPTGVATEAFFGQGTRLTVV.

This clonotype was counted a single time. CDR3 bases: TGCGCCAGCAGCTGGGAGGACAAGCAGTACTTC. It codes for CASSWEDKQYF. The rearrangement links TRBV5-1 to TRBJ2-7, with D possibly matching TRBD2 (6 bases). There are 11 residues in the CDR3. CDR1 SGHRS and CDR2 YFSETQ come from the germline V gene. The germline V and J ends were trimmed by 3 bases and 8 bases, with 9 bases remaining between them.

V and J are TRBV24-1 and TRBJ2-5, with 8 bases identical to TRBD1. The CDR3 is 15 amino acids. Germline CDR1 KGHDR, CDR2 SFDVKD. The V gene end was trimmed by 4 bases and the J gene end by 6 bases; junction bases not matched to a gene: 9. The CDR3 region has the DNA TGTGCCACCAGTGACCCCGGACAGGGAGGAAAGACCCAGTACTTC. Its protein product is CATSDPGQGGKTQYF.

Remarks on this clonotype: Possible read error: a much larger clone is one base away. This sequence joins TRBV7-9 and TRBJ2-7, with 10 bases aligning to TRBD1. The V gene's germline CDR1 is SEHNR and CDR2 FQNEAQ (reference sequence). The CDR3 loop spans 13 amino acids. CDR3 bases: TGTGCCAGCAGTGAGACAGGGGGCAACGAGCAGTGCTTC. Translated: CASSETGGNEQCF.

There are many counts of this clonotype. The chain combines TRBV7-6 with TRBJ2-2; 8 bases align to TRBD2. The length of the CDR3 is 16 residues. Germline V gene sequence: CDR1 SGHVS, CDR2 FNYEAQ. Trimming at V came to 5 bases and at J to 4 bases, leaving 9 bases not matched to a gene. CDR3 DNA: TGTGCCAGCAGCCCTGCCAGCGGGGGAGGCACCGGGGAGCTGTTTTTT. It translates to CASSPASGGGTGELFF.

This chain connects TRBV12-3 or TRBV12-4 to TRBJ2-6; 8 nucleotides match TRBD1. The V and J ends lost 5 bases and 3 bases, in that order; junction bases with no gene match: 12. This CDR3 has 18 amino acids. CDR3 DNA: TGTGCCAGCAGTGTCAGGGGGCCCCTGGGGCTTGGGGCCAACGTCCTGACTTTC. Protein product: CASSVRGPLGLGANVLTF.

V usage is TRBV25-1 and J usage is TRBJ2-1; 14 positions match TRBD2. The CDR3 has 18 residues. The germline V gene encodes CDR1 MGHDK and CDR2 SYGVNS. J lost 1 base, V lost 6 bases, and 8 bases had no gene match. In nucleotides, the CDR3 is TGTGCCAGCAGCCCGGGACTAGCGGGAGAATTGTCCTACAATGAGCAGTTCTTC. This translates into CASSPGLAGELSYNEQFF.

The chain recombines TRBV11-1 with TRBJ2-1, with 12 bases that match TRBD1. This CDR3 spans 17 amino acids. CDR1 is SGHAT, CDR2 FQDESV, per germline (reference sequence). The V gene end was trimmed by 4 bases and the J gene end by 9 bases; junction bases not matched to a gene: 13. The CDR3 sequence: CASSSRDRGRVDGEQFF. In DNA form, the CDR3 reads TGTGCCAGCAGCTCCAGGGACAGGGGGCGTGTTGACGGTGAGCAGTTCTTC.

The rearrangement joins TRBV29-1 to TRBJ1-2; 8 positions match TRBD1. Germline V gene lookup returns CDR1 SQVTM and CDR2 ANQGSEA. J gave up 2 bases and V 4 bases, and 6 bases lay outside the gene matches. The CDR3 contains 14 residues. In DNA form, the CDR3 reads TGCAGCGTTGTCTTGCAGGGGGCCAACTATGGCTACACCTTC. Its translation is CSVVLQGANYGYTF.

About this clonotype itself: Since a much larger clone is just one base distant, this may be a read error. V is TRBV7-9 and J is TRBJ2-4; weak D call: TRBD2 (6 bases). This CDR3 has 14 amino acids. The V and J ends lost 5 bases and 7 bases respectively, with 15 bases between them. Per the germline V gene, CDR1 is SEHNR and CDR2 is FQNEAQ (reference sequence). CDR3 DNA: TGTGCCAGCAGCGAGGTTGGAGGAGGGAACATTCAGTACTTC. Protein sequence: CASSEVGGGNIQYF.

This clonotype was counted ten times or more. J is TRBJ2-1 and V is TRBV24-1, with a tentative D call TRBD2 (5 bases). CDR3 length: 16 residues. The V and J ends lost 2 bases and 0 bases respectively, with 10 bases between them. Germline CDR1 reads KGHDR; CDR2 reads SFDVKD. CDR3 protein: CATSDSRTPSYNEQFF. The CDR3 DNA reads TGTGCCACCAGTGATTCCCGGACTCCCTCCTACAATGAGCAGTTCTTC.

This chain links TRBV7-2 with TRBJ2-7; D is perhaps TRBD2 (6 bases). V was shortened by 6 bases and J by 1 base, with 10 bases between the two germline ends. This CDR3 comprises 13 residues. Germline CDR1 is SGHTA and CDR2 is FQGNSA. As DNA, the CDR3 is TGTGCCAGCAGGACCCTAGCGTCCTACGAGCAGTACTTC. It yields the protein CASRTLASYEQYF. Complete variable domain (other parts from reference TRBV7-2 and TRBJ2-7): GAGVSQSPSNKVTEKGKDVELRCDPISGHTALYWYRQSLGQGLEFLIYFQGNSAPDKSGLPSDRFSAERTGGSVSTLTIQRTQQEDSAVYLCASRTLASYEQYFGPGTRLTVT.

The J gene is TRBJ1-2, the V gene TRBV29-1; D uncertain. This CDR3 contains 12 residues. Germline V gene data show CDR1 as SQVTM and CDR2 as ANQGSEA. V shed 7 bases and J shed 3 bases, with 12 bases lying between them. CDR3 sequence (DNA): TGCAGCGCCGAAGACACCTACTATGGCTACACCTTC. This gives the protein CSAEDTYYGYTF.

To note about this clonotype: This may arise from a read error, as a much more abundant clone is one base away. The rearrangement joins TRBV5-1 to TRBJ2-2; 12 bases match TRBD1. J was trimmed by 1 base and V by 7 bases; bases with no gene match: 8. This CDR3 spans 17 amino acids. Germline loops: CDR1 SGHRS, CDR2 YFSETQ. CDR3 sequence: CASRRDRGHLNTGELFF. The CDR3, as DNA: TGCGCCAGCCGCAGGGACAGGGGGCACCTGAACACCGGGGAGCTGTTTTTT.

CDR3 nucleotides: TGTGCCAGCAAGGAGGGTGTGGGCTACGAGCAGTACTTC. This translates into CASKEGVGYEQYF. This sequence joins TRBV2 and TRBJ2-7; a weak D match, TRBD2 (6 bases). This CDR3 is built from 13 residues. V dropped 7 bases and J dropped 3 bases, with 13 bases sitting between them. Germline CDR1 reads SNHLY; CDR2 reads FYNNEI.